This TCR beta chain was captured in a study of blood T cells in healthy people across ages. Trimming removed 0 bases at V and 0 bases at J, with 9 bases between. This CDR3 spans 16 amino acids. The V gene's germline CDR1 is SGDLS and CDR2 YYNGEE. With a J-beta primer mix and a sample-barcoded 5' primer, a second PCR ran 7 to 11 cycles. Paired-end reads containing CDR3 totaled no fewer than 3 million for each sample. TCRdb re-analysed the 5' RACE reads in MiXCR, keeping a single row per CDR3 protein. Of some 900,000 distinct CDR3 sequences listed, roughly 52% are singletons. This clonotype was counted only a few times.

The chain recombines TRBV9 with TRBJ2-2; D remains unclear. The source is a man aged 30 to 45 in good health. What was sequenced was blood. CDR3 protein: CASSVDLTANTGELFF. DNA of the CDR3: TGTGCCAGCAGCGTAGACCTGACGGCGAACACCGGGGAGCTGTTTTTT.